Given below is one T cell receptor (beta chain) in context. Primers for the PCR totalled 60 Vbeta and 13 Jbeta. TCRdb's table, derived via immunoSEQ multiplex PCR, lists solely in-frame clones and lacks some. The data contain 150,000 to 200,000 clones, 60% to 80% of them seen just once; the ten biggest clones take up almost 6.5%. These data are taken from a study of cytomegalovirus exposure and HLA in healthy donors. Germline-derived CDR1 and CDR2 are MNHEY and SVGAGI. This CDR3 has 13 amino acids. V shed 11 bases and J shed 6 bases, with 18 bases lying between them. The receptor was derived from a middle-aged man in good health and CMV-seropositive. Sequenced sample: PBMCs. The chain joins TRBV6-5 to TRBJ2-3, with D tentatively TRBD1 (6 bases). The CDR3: CAGPQGRGDTQYF. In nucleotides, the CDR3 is TGTGCCGGACCGCAGGGGCGAGGTGATACGCAGTATTTT.